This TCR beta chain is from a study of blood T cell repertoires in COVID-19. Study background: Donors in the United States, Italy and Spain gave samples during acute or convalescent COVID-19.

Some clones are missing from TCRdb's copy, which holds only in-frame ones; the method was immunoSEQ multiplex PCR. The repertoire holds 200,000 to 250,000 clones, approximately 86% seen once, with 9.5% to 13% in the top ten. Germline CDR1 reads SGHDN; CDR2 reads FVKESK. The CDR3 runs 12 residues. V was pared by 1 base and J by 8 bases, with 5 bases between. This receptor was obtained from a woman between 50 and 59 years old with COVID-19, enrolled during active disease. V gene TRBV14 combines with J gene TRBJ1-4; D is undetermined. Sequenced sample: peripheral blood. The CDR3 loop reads CASSQVREKLFF. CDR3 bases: TGTGCCAGCAGCCAAGTGCGGGAAAAACTGTTTTTT.